This T cell receptor (beta chain) was identified in a study of beta chain features in type 1 diabetes. Study-level findings and limits: It was not settled here whether HLA type affects TCRB rearrangement.

Expressed TCRB transcripts were sequenced after all isolated RNA was converted to cDNA. Data came from immunoSEQ multiplex PCR; TCRdb stores just in-frame clones and leaves some out. This table has around 300,000 clones, roughly 8% appearing once. CD4+ naive, central memory, regulatory and stem cell-like memory subsets were isolated by sorting on CD45RO/CCR7/CD25/CD127/CD95/CD27. V dropped 4 bases and J dropped 9 bases, with 20 bases sitting between them. The CDR3 has 15 amino acids. CDR1 is SEHNR, CDR2 FQNEAQ, per germline (reference sequence). As for this clone: Its antigen is undetermined.

The receptor was isolated from a woman aged 18 to 35 in good health. Sequenced material: central memory CD4+ T cells from blood. V is TRBV7-9 and J is TRBJ2-3; tentative D call: TRBD2 (6 bases). CDR3 bases: TGTGCCAGCAGCTCTGGAGTGGGCGAAGGAGGGACGCAGTATTTT. It translates to CASSSGVGEGGTQYF.